This TCR beta chain stems from a study of T cell responses to AZD1222 COVID-19 vaccine (dated by TCRdb to about 2021). At the level of the whole study: TCR sequencing covered 233 trial participants: 200 to 220 given two doses of AZD1222 and 26 given two doses of MenACWY control vaccine. Enrollment into the trials was organized by age into subgroups of 18-55, 56-69 and 70-plus years, and those subgroups contained about 150, 27 and 61 TCR-sequenced participants, respectively. Paper-wide results and their limitations: Because no day 14 peak-response samples were available, repertoires were characterized only after the peak T cell response. Most participants were white British and females outnumbered males, and the authors suggested that clonal diversity may have been underestimated. The whole spike protein was spanned by vaccine-associated CD4 TCRs, and dominant responses were seen in regions 160-218 and 743-854. After two AZD1222 doses, both the breadth and the depth of spike-specific TCRs were significantly higher than at day 0 and than in MenACWY recipients. Conclusions about previously exposed vaccinees are limited because only a handful of AZD1222 recipients were SARS-CoV-2 seropositive at baseline. Reportedly, almost half of the unique spike-specific TCRs recognized epitopes lying outside the regions that are mutated in the B.1.351 and B.1.1.7 variants. In the small 56-69-year group, the increase in depth fell short of significance, most likely because of low power.

The CDR3 regions of human TCRbeta chains were analyzed by immunosequencing. The authors' pipeline ran thus. Repertoire TCRs were checked for matches against a reference library of SARS-CoV-2-specific TCRs that had been generated using the MIRA antigen-specificity platform. Breadth was defined as the fraction of unique TCRs that were SARS-CoV-2-associated. Depth was defined as the fraction of total T cells that were SARS-CoV-2-associated. Using the MIRA data, each spike-specific TCR was assigned both to the spike region to which the TCR was reactive and to a CD4 or CD8 class. Log10-transformed breadth and depth values were compared by one-way ANOVA with Sidak's multiple comparisons tests. TCRdb provides this immuneACCESS table in a form limited to in-frame rearrangements. Some clones are lacking; in checked studies, under half of them reflect an unresolved V gene, and why the rest are absent is not known. D and trimming were read from the DNA, whereas the V and J calls and clone size are those reported in that table. Across this sample there are fewer than 130,000 clones, with approximately 94% seen only once. The top ten constitute 2.5% to 3% of the sample.

With regard to this clone: The antigen it binds to is not known. Per-nucleotide qualities are absent, and no much larger clonotype sits a single base away.

The meaning of the sample's time point label: about 28 days (+/-7) after the second vaccine dose. Because spike-specific TCR depth and breadth did not differ between the two schedules, AZD1222 recipients who got a second dose at roughly 4 weeks were pooled with those who got a second dose at roughly 12 weeks. Vaccinee samples were obtained from the UK trials COV001 and COV002, which included a single-blind randomized controlled phase 2/3 trial of AZD1222 (ChAdOx1 nCoV-19) in healthy adults. For TCRbeta chain sequencing, PBMC samples from trial participants were taken at day 0 and at day 28 after the second dose. Reading from cysteine to phenylalanine, the CDR3 counts 13 amino acids. The read is trimmed to its CDR3 DNA, 39 bases read in frame from base 1. Cut back by 5 bases and 1 base, the V and J ends lie 8 bases apart. CDR1 MGHDK and CDR2 SYGVNS are derived from the germline V gene.

The rearranged chain carries TRBV25-1 and TRBJ1-1; there is no confident call for the D gene. The material sequenced was peripheral blood, taken 28 days after the second AZD1222 dose. The source is an adult who received the AZD1222 COVID-19 vaccine. The CDR3 in this case is CASSLQENTEAFF. The nucleotide sequence reads TGTGCCAGCAGTCTCCAGGAGAACACTGAAGCTTTCTTT.